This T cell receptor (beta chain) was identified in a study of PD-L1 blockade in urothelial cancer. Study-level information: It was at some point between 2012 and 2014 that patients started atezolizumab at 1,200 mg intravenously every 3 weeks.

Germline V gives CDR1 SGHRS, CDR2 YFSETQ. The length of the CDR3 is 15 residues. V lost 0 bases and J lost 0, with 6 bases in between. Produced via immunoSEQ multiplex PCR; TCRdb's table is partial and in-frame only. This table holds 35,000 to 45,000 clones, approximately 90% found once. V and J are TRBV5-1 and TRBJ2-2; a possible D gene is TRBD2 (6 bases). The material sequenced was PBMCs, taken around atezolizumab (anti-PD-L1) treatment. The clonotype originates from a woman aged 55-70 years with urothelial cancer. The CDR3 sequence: CASSLVAANTGELFF. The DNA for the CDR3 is TGCGCCAGCAGCTTGGTAGCGGCGAACACCGGGGAGCTGTTTTTT. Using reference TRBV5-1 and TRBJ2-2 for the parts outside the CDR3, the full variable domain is KAGVTQTPRYLIKTRGQQVTLSCSPISGHRSVSWYQQTPGQGLQFLFEYFSETQRNKGNFPGRFSGRQFSNSRSEMNVSTLELGDSALYLCASSLVAANTGELFFGEGSRLTVL.